The next 5 T cell receptor beta chains were all read from a single sample in a study of glioma-infiltrating T cells after dendritic cell vaccination. Measured with immunoSEQ multiplex PCR; TCRdb has only the in-frame clones, and not every one. The table has some 10,000 clones, around 84% seen once; the top ten hold about 41%. Regarding time point: after dendritic cell vaccination, including at tumor progression/relapse. The sequences come from blood, collected after dendritic cell vaccination. Every receptor here comes from a human donor with glioblastoma.

The chain couples TRBV5-6 to TRBJ2-7, with a weak D call TRBD2 (6 bases). Germline V lookup: CDR1 SGHDT, CDR2 YYEEEE. CDR3 length: 13 residues. Deletions cut 0 bases from V and 7 bases from J, with 11 bases between. The CDR3: CASSLVGGREQYF. In DNA form, the CDR3 reads TGTGCCAGCAGCTTGGTCGGGGGAAGGGAGCAGTACTTC.

In the case of this clone: It is unclear where the CDR3 begins or ends on the DNA, so no DNA is shown, and the CDR3 is as TCRdb lists it. The genes are TRBV29-1 and TRBJ2-3; TRBD2 is the table's D call, not checked against the DNA. The CDR3 has 12 residues if both end residues are counted. Germline assignment: CDR1 SQVTM and CDR2 ANQGSEA. The CDR3: CSVATGTPFVYF.

The rearrangement joins TRBV19 to TRBJ2-7; TRBD2 agrees at 15 bases. The germline gives CDR1 LNHDA, CDR2 SQIVND (reference sequence). There are 16 residues in the CDR3. Trimming at V came to 5 bases and at J to 7 bases, leaving 9 bases not matched to a gene. DNA for the CDR3: TGTGCCAGTAGTCTTGGGACTAGCGGGAGGCCCTCAGAGCAGTACTTC. Residues: CASSLGTSGRPSEQYF.

This clone has more than one count but fewer than ten. The chain couples TRBV5-6 to TRBJ2-4; maybe TRBD1 (6 bases). This CDR3 has 16 residues. V gave up 6 bases and J gave up 1 base, with 17 bases separating them. Germline-derived CDR1 and CDR2 are SGHDT and YYEEEE. The chain's CDR3 is CASTLGAGDAKNIQYF. The CDR3 DNA is TGTGCCAGCACCCTTGGGGCAGGGGATGCCAAAAACATTCAGTACTTC.

V usage is TRBV6-1 and J usage is TRBJ1-1; D remains unclear. There are 11 residues in the CDR3. Germline loops: CDR1 MNHNS, CDR2 SASEGT. Trimming removed 7 bases from V and 3 bases from J, with 6 bases in between. Here the CDR3 DNA reads TGTGCCAGCACCCTTGACACTGAAGCTTTCTTT. Its protein is CASTLDTEAFF.